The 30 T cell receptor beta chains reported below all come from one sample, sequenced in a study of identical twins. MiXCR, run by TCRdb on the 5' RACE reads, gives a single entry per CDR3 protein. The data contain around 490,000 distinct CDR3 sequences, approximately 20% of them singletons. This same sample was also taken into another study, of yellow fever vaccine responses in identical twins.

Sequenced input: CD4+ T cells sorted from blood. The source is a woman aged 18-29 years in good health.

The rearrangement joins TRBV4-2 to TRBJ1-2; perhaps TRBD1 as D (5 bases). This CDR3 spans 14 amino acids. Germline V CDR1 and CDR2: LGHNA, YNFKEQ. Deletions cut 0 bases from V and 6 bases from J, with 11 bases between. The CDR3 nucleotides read TGTGCCAGCAGCCAAGACCAGGGATCGAATGGCTACACCTTC. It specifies CASSQDQGSNGYTF.

CDR3 DNA: TGTGCCAGCAAAGGAATCCGGCGGGACAGACTGACCTACGAGCAGTACTTC. Encoded protein: CASKGIRRDRLTYEQYF. This rearrangement joins TRBV28 to TRBJ2-7; maybe TRBD1 (7 bases). The germline V and J ends were trimmed by 7 bases and 2 bases, with 24 bases remaining between them. The CDR3 runs 17 residues. Per germline, CDR1 MDHEN and CDR2 SYDVKM.

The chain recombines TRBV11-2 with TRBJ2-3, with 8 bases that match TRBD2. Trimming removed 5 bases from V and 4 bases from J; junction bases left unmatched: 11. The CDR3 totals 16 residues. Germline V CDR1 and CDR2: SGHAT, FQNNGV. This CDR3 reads CASSQRGRGASDTQYF. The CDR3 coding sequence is TGTGCCAGCAGCCAGAGAGGGCGGGGGGCTTCAGATACGCAGTATTTT. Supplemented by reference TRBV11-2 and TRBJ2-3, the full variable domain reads EAGVAQSPRYKIIEKRQSVAFWCNPISGHATLYWYQQILGQGPKLLIQFQNNGVVDDSQLPKDRFSAERLKGVDSTLKIQPAKLEDSAVYLCASSQRGRGASDTQYFGPGTRLTVL.

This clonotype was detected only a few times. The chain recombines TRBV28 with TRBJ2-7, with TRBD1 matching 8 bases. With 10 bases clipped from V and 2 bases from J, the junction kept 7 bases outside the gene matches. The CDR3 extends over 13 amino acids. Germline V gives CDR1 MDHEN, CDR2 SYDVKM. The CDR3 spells CATWTGRTYEQYF. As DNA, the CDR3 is TGTGCCACCTGGACAGGGAGAACCTACGAGCAGTACTTC.

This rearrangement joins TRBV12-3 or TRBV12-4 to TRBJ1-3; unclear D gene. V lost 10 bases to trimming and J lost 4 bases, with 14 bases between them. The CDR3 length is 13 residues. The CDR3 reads CATGRIWGNTIYF. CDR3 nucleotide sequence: TGTGCCACCGGTCGGATCTGGGGAAACACCATATATTTT.

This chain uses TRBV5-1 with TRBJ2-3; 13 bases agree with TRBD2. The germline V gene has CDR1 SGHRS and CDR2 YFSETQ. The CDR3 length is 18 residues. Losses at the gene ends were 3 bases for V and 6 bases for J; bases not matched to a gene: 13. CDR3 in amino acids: CASSSVTSGRALGDTQYF. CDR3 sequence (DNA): TGCGCCAGCAGCTCAGTTACTAGCGGGAGGGCCTTAGGTGATACGCAGTATTTT.

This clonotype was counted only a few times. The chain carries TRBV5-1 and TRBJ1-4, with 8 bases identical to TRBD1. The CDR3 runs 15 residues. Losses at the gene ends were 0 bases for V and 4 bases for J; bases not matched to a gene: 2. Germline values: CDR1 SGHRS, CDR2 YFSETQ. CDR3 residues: CASSLGTGYNEKLFF. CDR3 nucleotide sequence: TGCGCCAGCAGCTTGGGGACAGGGTATAATGAAAAACTGTTTTTT. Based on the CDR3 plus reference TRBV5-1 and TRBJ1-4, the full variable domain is KAGVTQTPRYLIKTRGQQVTLSCSPISGHRSVSWYQQTPGQGLQFLFEYFSETQRNKGNFPGRFSGRQFSNSRSEMNVSTLELGDSALYLCASSLGTGYNEKLFFGSGTQLSVL.

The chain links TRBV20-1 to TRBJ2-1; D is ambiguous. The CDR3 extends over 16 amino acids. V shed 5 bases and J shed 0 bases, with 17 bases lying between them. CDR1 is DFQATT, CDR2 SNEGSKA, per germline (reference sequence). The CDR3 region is CSAAPAAFSSYNEQFF. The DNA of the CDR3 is TGCAGTGCTGCCCCCGCCGCCTTTAGCTCCTACAATGAGCAGTTCTTC.

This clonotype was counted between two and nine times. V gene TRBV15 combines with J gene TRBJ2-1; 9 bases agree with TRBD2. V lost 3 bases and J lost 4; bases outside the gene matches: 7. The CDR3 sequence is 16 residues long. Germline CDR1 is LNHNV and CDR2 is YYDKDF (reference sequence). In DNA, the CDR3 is TGTGCCACCAGCAGGGTAGCGGGGGCGGCATACAATGAGCAGTTCTTC. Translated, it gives CATSRVAGAAYNEQFF.

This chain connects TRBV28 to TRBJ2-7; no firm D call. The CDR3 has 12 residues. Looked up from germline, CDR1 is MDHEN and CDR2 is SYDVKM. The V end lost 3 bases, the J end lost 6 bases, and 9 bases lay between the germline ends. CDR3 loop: CASSLSAGEQYV. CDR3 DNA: TGTGCCAGCAGTTTGTCGGCCGGCGAGCAGTACGTC.

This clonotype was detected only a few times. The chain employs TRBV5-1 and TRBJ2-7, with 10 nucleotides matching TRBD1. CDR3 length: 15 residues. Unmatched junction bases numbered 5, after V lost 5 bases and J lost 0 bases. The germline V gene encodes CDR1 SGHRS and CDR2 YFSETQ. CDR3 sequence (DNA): TGCGCCAGCAGTTCGGGACAGGGGATCTCCTACGAGCAGTACGTC. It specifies CASSSGQGISYEQYV.

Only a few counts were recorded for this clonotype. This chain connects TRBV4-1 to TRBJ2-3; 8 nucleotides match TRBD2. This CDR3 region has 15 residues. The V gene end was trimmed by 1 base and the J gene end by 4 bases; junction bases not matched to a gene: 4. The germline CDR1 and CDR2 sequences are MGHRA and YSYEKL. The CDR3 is CASSQGRGVADTQYF. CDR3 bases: TGCGCCAGCAGCCAAGGGCGGGGGGTGGCAGATACGCAGTATTTT.

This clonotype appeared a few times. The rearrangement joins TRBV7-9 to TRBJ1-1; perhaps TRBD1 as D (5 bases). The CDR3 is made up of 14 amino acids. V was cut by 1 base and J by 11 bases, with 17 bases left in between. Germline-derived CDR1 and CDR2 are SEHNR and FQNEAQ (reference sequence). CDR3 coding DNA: TGTGCCAGCAGCTTAGATCCGGGGACCGGGGATGCTTTCTTT. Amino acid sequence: CASSLDPGTGDAFF. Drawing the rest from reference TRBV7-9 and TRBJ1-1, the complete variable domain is DTGVSQNPRHKITKRGQNVTFRCDPISEHNRLYWYRQTLGQGPEFLTYFQNEAQLEKSRLLSDRFSAERPKGSFSTLEIQRTEQGDSAMYLCASSLDPGTGDAFFGQGTRLTVV.

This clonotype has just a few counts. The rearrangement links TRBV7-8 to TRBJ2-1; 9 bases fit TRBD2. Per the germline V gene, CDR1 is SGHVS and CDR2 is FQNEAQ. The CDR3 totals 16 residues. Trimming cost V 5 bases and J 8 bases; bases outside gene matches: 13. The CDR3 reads CASSPQSAGGVHEQFF. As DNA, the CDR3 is TGTGCCAGCAGCCCGCAGTCAGCGGGAGGAGTCCATGAGCAGTTCTTC.

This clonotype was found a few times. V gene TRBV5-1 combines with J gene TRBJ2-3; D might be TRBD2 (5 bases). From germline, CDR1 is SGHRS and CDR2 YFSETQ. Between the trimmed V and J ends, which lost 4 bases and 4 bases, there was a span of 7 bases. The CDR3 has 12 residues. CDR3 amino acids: CASSAEADTQYF. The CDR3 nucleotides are TGCGCCAGCAGCGCGGAGGCAGATACGCAGTATTTT.

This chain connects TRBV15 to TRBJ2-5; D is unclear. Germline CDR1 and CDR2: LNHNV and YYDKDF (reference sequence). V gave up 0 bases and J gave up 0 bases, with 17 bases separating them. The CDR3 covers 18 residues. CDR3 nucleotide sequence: TGTGCCACCAGCAGAGAGTTGTTTTCGGCAGCGTACCAAGAGACCCAGTACTTC. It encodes CATSRELFSAAYQETQYF.

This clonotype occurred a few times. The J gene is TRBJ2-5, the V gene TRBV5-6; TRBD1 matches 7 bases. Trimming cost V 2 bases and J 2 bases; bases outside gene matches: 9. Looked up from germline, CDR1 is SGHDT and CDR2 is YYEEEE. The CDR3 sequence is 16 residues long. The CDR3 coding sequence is TGTGCCAGCAGCTTTGGGAACCTGGACAGGCAAGAGACCCAGTACTTC. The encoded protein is CASSFGNLDRQETQYF.

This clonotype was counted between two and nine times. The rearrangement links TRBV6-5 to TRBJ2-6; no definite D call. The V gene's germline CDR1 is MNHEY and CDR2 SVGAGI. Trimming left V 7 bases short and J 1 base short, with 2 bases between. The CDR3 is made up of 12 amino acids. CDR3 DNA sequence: TGTGCCAGCAAATCTGGGGCCAACGTCCTGACTTTC. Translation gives CASKSGANVLTF.

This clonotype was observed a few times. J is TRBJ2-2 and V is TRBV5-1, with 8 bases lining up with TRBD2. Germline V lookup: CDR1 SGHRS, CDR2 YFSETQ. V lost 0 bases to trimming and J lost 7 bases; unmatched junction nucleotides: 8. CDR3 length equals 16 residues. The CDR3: CASSLEQRELGGELFF. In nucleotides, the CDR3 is TGCGCCAGCAGCTTGGAGCAGCGGGAGCTCGGCGGGGAGCTGTTTTTT.

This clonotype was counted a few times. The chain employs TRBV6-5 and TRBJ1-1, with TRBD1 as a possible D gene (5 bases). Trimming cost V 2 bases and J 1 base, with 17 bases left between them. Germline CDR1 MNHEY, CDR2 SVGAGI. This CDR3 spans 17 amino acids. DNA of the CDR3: TGTGCCAGCAGTTACCCGCGACGACAGAGAGAGAACACTGAAGCTTTCTTT. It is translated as CASSYPRRQRENTEAFF.

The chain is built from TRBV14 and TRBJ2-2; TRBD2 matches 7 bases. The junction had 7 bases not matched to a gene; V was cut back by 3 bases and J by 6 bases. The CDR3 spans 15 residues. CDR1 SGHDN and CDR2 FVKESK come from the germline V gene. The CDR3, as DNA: TGTGCCAGCAGCCAGCTGCGGGGGACCTCCGGGGAGCTGTTTTTT. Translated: CASSQLRGTSGELFF.

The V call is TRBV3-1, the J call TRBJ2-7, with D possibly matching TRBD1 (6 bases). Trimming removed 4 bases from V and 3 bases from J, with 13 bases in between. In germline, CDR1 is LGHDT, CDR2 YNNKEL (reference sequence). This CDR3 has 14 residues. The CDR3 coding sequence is TGTGCCAGCAGCCTCGCGCAGGGGATCTACGAGCAGTACTTC. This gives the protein CASSLAQGIYEQYF.

Here the CDR3 reads CASSFAGGKLGEQFF. The CDR3 nucleotides read TGTGCCAGCAGCTTCGCGGGCGGGAAACTCGGTGAGCAGTTCTTC. This chain joins TRBV5-5 and TRBJ2-1; TRBD2 might be the D (6 bases). The CDR3 consists of 15 residues. Germline CDR1 SGHKS, CDR2 YYEKEE (reference sequence). Trimming stripped 2 bases from V and 9 bases from J, with 18 bases between.

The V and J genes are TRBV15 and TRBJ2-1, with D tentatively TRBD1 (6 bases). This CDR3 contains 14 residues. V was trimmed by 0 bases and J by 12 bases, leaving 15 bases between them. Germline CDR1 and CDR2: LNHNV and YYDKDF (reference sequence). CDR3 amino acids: CATSRDSQGIGQFF. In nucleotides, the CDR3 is TGTGCCACCAGCAGAGATTCTCAGGGGATTGGGCAGTTCTTC.

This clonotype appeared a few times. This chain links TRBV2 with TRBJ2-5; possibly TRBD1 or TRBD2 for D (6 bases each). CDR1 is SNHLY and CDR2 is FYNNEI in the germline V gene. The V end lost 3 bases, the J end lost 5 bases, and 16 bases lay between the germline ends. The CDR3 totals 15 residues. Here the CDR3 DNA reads TGTGCCAGCAGTGACGGGGGCAAGGGGCGGGAGACCCAGTACTTC. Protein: CASSDGGKGRETQYF.

In DNA form, the CDR3 reads TGTGCCACCACCGAGGGACAGGGCACCTACGAGCAGTACTTC. Translated: CATTEGQGTYEQYF. This chain joins TRBV24-1 and TRBJ2-7; 9 bases fit TRBD1. With 8 bases clipped from V and 2 bases from J, the junction kept 6 bases outside the gene matches. This CDR3 is built from 14 residues. Germline V CDR1 and CDR2: KGHDR, SFDVKD.

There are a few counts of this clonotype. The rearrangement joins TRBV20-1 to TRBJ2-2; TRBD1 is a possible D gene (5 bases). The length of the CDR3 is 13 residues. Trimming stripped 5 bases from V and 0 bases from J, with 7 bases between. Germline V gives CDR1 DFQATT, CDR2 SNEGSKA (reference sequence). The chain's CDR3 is CSASTANTGELFF. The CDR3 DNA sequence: TGCAGTGCTTCGACAGCGAACACCGGGGAGCTGTTTTTT.

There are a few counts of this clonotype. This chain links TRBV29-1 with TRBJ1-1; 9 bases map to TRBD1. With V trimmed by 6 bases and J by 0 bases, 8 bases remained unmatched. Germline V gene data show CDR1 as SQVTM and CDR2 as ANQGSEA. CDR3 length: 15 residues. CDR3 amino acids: CSVGRQGGMNTEAFF. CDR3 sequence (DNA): TGCAGCGTCGGACGACAGGGGGGGATGAACACTGAAGCTTTCTTT.

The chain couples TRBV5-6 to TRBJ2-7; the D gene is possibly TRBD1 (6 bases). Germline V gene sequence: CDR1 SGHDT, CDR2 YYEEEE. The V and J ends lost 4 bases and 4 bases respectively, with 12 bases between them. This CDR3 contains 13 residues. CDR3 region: CASSRVQGYEQYV. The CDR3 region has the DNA TGTGCCAGCAGCCGAGTACAGGGATACGAGCAGTACGTC.

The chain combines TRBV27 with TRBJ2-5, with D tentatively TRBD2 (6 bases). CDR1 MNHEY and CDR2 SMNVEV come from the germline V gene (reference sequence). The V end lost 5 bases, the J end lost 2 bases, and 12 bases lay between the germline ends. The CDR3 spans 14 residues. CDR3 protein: CASSRLGGQETQYF. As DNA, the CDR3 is TGTGCCAGCAGTCGCCTCGGAGGGCAAGAGACCCAGTACTTC.